The present T cell receptor beta chain was sequenced within a study of CD8 T cells in ankylosing spondylitis. The germline V and J ends were trimmed by 7 bases and 9 bases, with 19 bases remaining between them. The V gene's germline CDR1 is MNHNS and CDR2 SASEGT. The CDR3 has 15 amino acids. Study-wide findings and caveats: Earlier studies detected some motif variants in reactive arthritis synovial fluid and blood. In ankylosing spondylitis blood, a motif of eight highly homologous TCR beta variants appeared characteristic. Researchers reportedly found disease-linked clones significantly enriched in matched ankylosing spondylitis synovial fluid.

The table lists this clonotype with a few counts. Antigen unknown. TCRdb re-called the 5' RACE reads through MiXCR, storing one row per CDR3 protein. The sample has around 890,000 distinct CDR3 sequences, around 11% seen once. The V call is TRBV6-1, the J call TRBJ1-6, with D unresolved. This clonotype was sampled from a male donor with ankylosing spondylitis. Sequencing was done on a sample of blood, either unsorted or a sorted T cell fraction (not recorded which). This CDR3 is CASILDEGFGSPLHF. The CDR3 DNA is TGTGCCAGCATCTTGGATGAGGGATTTGGTTCACCCCTCCACTTT.